Following are 27 T cell receptor beta chains from one sample sequenced in a study of T cell responses to AZD1222 COVID-19 vaccine. Sequenced by immunoSEQ multiplex PCR; TCRdb stores in-frame clones only, minus some. In the table there are roughly 180,000 clones, approximately 90% of which are singletons. Sequenced here: peripheral blood, sampled 28 days after the second AZD1222 dose. Receptor source: an adult who received the AZD1222 COVID-19 vaccine.

The chain is built from TRBV14 and TRBJ2-5; TRBD1 or TRBD2 may be the D gene (5 bases each). CDR1 and CDR2 from the germline V gene are SGHDN and FVKESK. V was trimmed by 4 bases and J by 4 bases, leaving 10 bases between them. The CDR3 totals 13 residues. CDR3 sequence reads: CASSPRDLETQYF. The CDR3, as DNA: TGTGCCAGCAGCCCTCGGGACCTAGAGACCCAGTACTTC.

The rearrangement uses TRBV7-3 and TRBJ2-2; D is undetermined. Trimming cost V 3 bases and J 7 bases, with 6 bases left between them. From germline, CDR1 is SGHTA and CDR2 FQGTGA. This CDR3 is 12 amino acids long. CDR3 region: CASSFLGGELFF. CDR3 DNA: TGTGCCAGCAGCTTTTTAGGCGGGGAGCTGTTTTTT. Based on the CDR3 plus reference TRBV7-3 and TRBJ2-2, the full variable domain is GAGVSQTPSNKVTEKGKYVELRCDPISGHTALYWYRQSLGQGPEFLIYFQGTGAADDSGLPNDRFFAVRPEGSVSTLKIQRTERGDSAVYLCASSFLGGELFFGEGSRLTVL.

The rearrangement uses TRBV18 and TRBJ2-3; D is undetermined. V lost 10 bases, J lost 0 bases, and 8 bases lay in between. Germline assignment: CDR1 KGHSH and CDR2 LQKENI. The CDR3 covers 12 residues. The CDR3 here is CATLGSTDTQYF. The CDR3 DNA sequence: TGTGCCACCCTAGGGAGCACAGATACGCAGTATTTT.

The chain combines TRBV15 with TRBJ2-6, with 7 bases fitting TRBD1. CDR3 length: 18 amino acids. Looked up from germline, CDR1 is LNHNV and CDR2 is YYDKDF (reference sequence). V was pared by 5 bases and J by 0 bases, with 10 bases of the junction left unmatched. The CDR3 spells CATSARGQPISGANVLTF. The CDR3 nucleotides read TGTGCCACCAGCGCCCGGGGACAGCCGATCTCTGGGGCCAACGTCCTGACTTTC.

The chain recombines TRBV19 with TRBJ2-1; D remains unclear. V was trimmed by 5 bases and J by 10 bases, leaving 18 bases between them. Germline V lookup: CDR1 LNHDA, CDR2 SQIVND (reference sequence). The CDR3 totals 14 residues. The CDR3 region is CASSQQSYNLEQFF. The CDR3 DNA reads as TGTGCCAGTAGTCAGCAGTCCTACAACTTGGAGCAGTTCTTC.

The chain carries TRBV2 and TRBJ2-2; 7 bases fit TRBD1. Germline V CDR1 and CDR2: SNHLY, FYNNEI. The CDR3 sequence is 14 residues long. With 2 bases clipped from V and 6 bases from J, the junction kept 3 bases outside the gene matches. CDR3 DNA: TGTGCCAGCAGTGAAATCAGGGGGTCCGGGGAGCTGTTTTTT. This encodes CASSEIRGSGELFF. Based on the CDR3 plus reference TRBV2 and TRBJ2-2, the full variable domain is EPEVTQTPSHQVTQMGQEVILRCVPISNHLYFYWYRQILGQKVEFLVSFYNNEISEKSEIFDDQFSVERPDGSNFTLKIRSTKLEDSAMYFCASSEIRGSGELFFGEGSRLTVL.

V is TRBV29-1 and J is TRBJ2-2, with D unclear. The CDR3 runs 12 residues. The ends were cut back, 3 bases at V and 1 base at J, with 3 bases in the middle. In germline, CDR1 is SQVTM, CDR2 ANQGSEA. In nucleotides, the CDR3 is TGCAGCGTTGACGGGAACACCGGGGAGCTGTTTTTT. This sequence encodes CSVDGNTGELFF.

The chain combines TRBV25-1 with TRBJ1-2, with D maybe TRBD1 (6 bases). Germline V gene data show CDR1 as MGHDK and CDR2 as SYGVNS. This CDR3 spans 17 amino acids. The V end was cut by 6 bases, the J end by 2 bases, with 22 bases between. The CDR3 is CASSPTYLRTENYGYTF. CDR3 DNA: TGTGCCAGCAGCCCCACATACCTTAGGACAGAAAACTATGGCTACACCTTC.

This clone showed up just once. The V call is TRBV3-1 (or the pseudogene TRBV3-2), the J call TRBJ1-2; TRBD1 aligns across 7 bases. V lost 1 base, J lost 2 bases, and 10 bases stayed unmatched. The CDR3 has 17 residues. From germline, CDR1 is LGHDT and CDR2 YNNKEL (reference sequence). CDR3 in DNA: TGTGCCAGCAGCCAAGTTCTAACGGGACAGCCAAACTATGGCTACACCTTC. The encoded protein is CASSQVLTGQPNYGYTF.

The chain has TRBV7-9 and TRBJ1-1; the D gene is possibly TRBD1 (6 bases). V was trimmed by 4 bases and J by 8 bases, leaving 17 bases between them. CDR1 and CDR2 (germline): SEHNR, FQNEAQ (reference sequence). The CDR3 sequence is 14 residues long. This chain's CDR3 is CASSSRMQGSEAFF. The CDR3 DNA sequence: TGTGCCAGCAGCTCGCGCATGCAGGGGAGCGAAGCTTTCTTT.

The V call is TRBV11-2, the J call TRBJ2-1; TRBD2 aligns across 11 bases. CDR1 SGHAT and CDR2 FQNNGV come from the germline V gene. Trimming at V came to 5 bases and at J to 8 bases, leaving 14 bases not matched to a gene. The CDR3 sequence is 17 residues long. The CDR3 here is CASSLWDSGGAKDEQFF. CDR3 DNA sequence: TGTGCCAGCAGCCTTTGGGATAGCGGGGGGGCTAAAGATGAGCAGTTCTTC.

The chain couples TRBV28 to TRBJ2-7; D is uncertain. This CDR3 spans 12 amino acids. The V gene lost 1 base and the J gene lost 2 bases, with 3 bases spanning the gap. Germline-derived CDR1 and CDR2 are MDHEN and SYDVKM. This CDR3 reads CASSLSPYEQYF. The DNA of the CDR3 is TGTGCCAGCAGTTTATCCCCCTACGAGCAGTACTTC.

The chain links TRBV30 to TRBJ2-5, with 7 nucleotides matching TRBD2. The CDR3 is made up of 13 amino acids. Per the germline V gene, CDR1 is GTSNPN and CDR2 is SVGIG (reference sequence). Losses at the gene ends were 5 bases for V and 2 bases for J; bases not matched to a gene: 5. The CDR3 is CAWGGGLQETQYF. In nucleotides, the CDR3 is TGTGCCTGGGGCGGGGGACTGCAAGAGACCCAGTACTTC.

This clone was seen just once. The V gene is TRBV21-1, the J gene TRBJ1-1; the table's D call, TRBD1, was not checked against the DNA. TRBV21-1 is termed a pseudogene. The CDR3 totals 14 residues. DNA for the CDR3: TGTGCCAGCAGCATCGAACAGCCGAACACTGAAGCTTTCTTT. Its translation: CASSIEQPNTEAFF.

The rearrangement uses TRBV15 and TRBJ2-5; D call uncertain. Germline values: CDR1 LNHNV, CDR2 YYDKDF (reference sequence). The CDR3 is made up of 12 amino acids. Deletions cut 3 bases from V and 3 bases from J, with 5 bases between. The CDR3 here is CATSRHEETQYF. The DNA for the CDR3 is TGTGCCACCAGCAGGCACGAAGAGACCCAGTACTTC.

V is TRBV5-1 and J is TRBJ2-3; maybe TRBD2 (6 bases). This CDR3 region has 14 residues. Between the trimmed V and J ends, which lost 5 bases and 2 bases, there was a span of 12 bases. Per the germline V gene, CDR1 is SGHRS and CDR2 is YFSETQ. The CDR3 bases are TGCGCCAGCAGGGGGGGTGCGTTCACAGATACGCAGTATTTT. Protein sequence: CASRGGAFTDTQYF. Together with reference TRBV5-1 and TRBJ2-3, the CDR3 gives the full variable domain: KAGVTQTPRYLIKTRGQQVTLSCSPISGHRSVSWYQQTPGQGLQFLFEYFSETQRNKGNFPGRFSGRQFSNSRSEMNVSTLELGDSALYLCASRGGAFTDTQYFGPGTRLTVL.

This clone was counted once. CDR3 nucleotides: TGTGCCAGCAGCCCTTCTGGGACAACTAGGGGCACTGAAGCTTTCTTT. Amino acid sequence: CASSPSGTTRGTEAFF. V gene TRBV7-9 combines with J gene TRBJ1-1; maybe TRBD1 (6 bases). V was cut by 5 bases and J by 4 bases, with 20 bases left in between. Germline V gene data show CDR1 as SEHNR and CDR2 as FQNEAQ (reference sequence). This CDR3 comprises 16 residues.

The chain combines TRBV19 with TRBJ1-6; D perhaps matches TRBD1 (5 bases). The CDR3 length is 15 residues. The V end was cut by 0 bases, the J end by 11 bases, with 14 bases between. In germline, CDR1 is LNHDA, CDR2 SQIVND (reference sequence). This CDR3 reads CASSIDGLGTAPLHF. The CDR3 coding sequence is TGTGCCAGTAGTATAGACGGTTTGGGGACGGCACCCCTCCACTTT.

This clone was observed a few times. The chain links TRBV9 to TRBJ2-7, with D unclear. The V gene's germline CDR1 is SGDLS and CDR2 YYNGEE. This CDR3 has 14 amino acids. Trimming took 0 bases from V and 3 from J, leaving 10 bases between them. This chain's CDR3 is CASSVGLKDYEQYF. The DNA for the CDR3 is TGTGCCAGCAGCGTAGGACTTAAAGACTACGAGCAGTACTTC. The full variable domain, rest sourced from reference TRBV9 and TRBJ2-7, is DSGVTQTPKHLITATGQRVTLRCSPRSGDLSVYWYQQSLDQGLQFLIQYYNGEERAKGNILERFSAQQFPDLHSELNLSSLELGDSALYFCASSVGLKDYEQYFGPGTRLTVT.

This chain connects TRBV7-9 to TRBJ1-2, with TRBD1 identical over 11 bases. CDR1 is SEHNR and CDR2 is FQNEAQ in the germline V gene (reference sequence). J was trimmed by 8 bases and V by 1 base; bases with no gene match: 6. The length of the CDR3 is 15 residues. For the CDR3, the DNA is TGTGCCAGCAGCTTAGGGGGACAGGGGGGATTGGGCTACACCTTC. It codes for CASSLGGQGGLGYTF.

This clone was detected a few times. The chain links TRBV2 to TRBJ2-2; no definite D call. Germline loops: CDR1 SNHLY, CDR2 FYNNEI. The V end lost 7 bases, the J end lost 8 bases, and 11 bases lay between the germline ends. The CDR3 sequence is 12 residues long. The CDR3 loop reads CASTKGAGELFF. The CDR3 coding sequence is TGTGCCAGCACCAAAGGAGCTGGGGAGCTGTTTTTT. Variable domain in full (rest from reference TRBV2 and TRBJ2-2): EPEVTQTPSHQVTQMGQEVILRCVPISNHLYFYWYRQILGQKVEFLVSFYNNEISEKSEIFDDQFSVERPDGSNFTLKIRSTKLEDSAMYFCASTKGAGELFFGEGSRLTVL.

This clone has a single count. CDR3 amino acids: CASSESGQGGTEAFF. The CDR3 bases are TGTGCCAGCAGTGAATCCGGACAGGGAGGGACTGAAGCTTTCTTT. The rearrangement joins TRBV6-4 to TRBJ1-1; 8 positions match TRBD1. Trimming took 3 bases from V and 5 from J; bases not matched to a gene: 8. CDR1 is MRHNA and CDR2 is SNTAGT in the germline V gene. The CDR3 is 15 residues long.

The rearrangement uses TRBV19 and TRBJ1-1; TRBD1 might be the D (6 bases). CDR1 and CDR2 from the germline V gene are LNHDA and SQIVND (reference sequence). The CDR3 covers 17 residues. With 8 bases removed from V and 0 bases from J, the gap between germline ends came to 22 bases. The CDR3 nucleotides read TGTGCCAGTTCTTACCTCCAGCTCGACAGGATGAACACTGAAGCTTTCTTT. Translated: CASSYLQLDRMNTEAFF.

V is TRBV7-2 and J is TRBJ1-2; 11 nucleotides line up with TRBD1. The CDR3 spans 16 residues. Germline V gives CDR1 SGHTA, CDR2 FQGNSA. Trimming cost V 5 bases and J 7 bases; bases outside gene matches: 12. The DNA of the CDR3 is TGTGCCAGCAGCGAGGACAGGGGGCGATTGCTAGGTGGCTACACCTTC. This encodes CASSEDRGRLLGGYTF.

J is TRBJ1-6 and V is TRBV2; D gene ambiguous. CDR1 is SNHLY and CDR2 is FYNNEI in the germline V gene. V lost 3 bases to trimming and J lost 1 base, with 7 bases between them. CDR3 length equals 15 residues. Here the CDR3 DNA reads TGTGCCAGCAGTGAGGAGAGGTCCTATAATTCACCCCTCCACTTT. Translated: CASSEERSYNSPLHF.

This clone was picked up a small number of times. V and J are TRBV4-1 and TRBJ2-1; 15 bases align to TRBD2. V lost 1 base, J lost 7 bases, and 5 bases stayed unmatched. In germline, CDR1 is MGHRA, CDR2 YSYEKL. The CDR3 covers 17 residues. The CDR3 here is CASSQGTSGGARNEQFF. In nucleotides, the CDR3 is TGCGCCAGCAGCCAAGGGACTAGCGGGGGGGCAAGGAATGAGCAGTTCTTC.

The chain is built from TRBV11-2 and TRBJ2-5; maybe TRBD2 (6 bases). The CDR3 runs 14 residues. Germline V CDR1 and CDR2: SGHAT, FQNNGV. V dropped 5 bases and J dropped 2 bases, with 12 bases sitting between them. The CDR3 is CASSPGTLQETQYF. CDR3 bases: TGTGCCAGCAGCCCCGGGACTCTACAAGAGACCCAGTACTTC.